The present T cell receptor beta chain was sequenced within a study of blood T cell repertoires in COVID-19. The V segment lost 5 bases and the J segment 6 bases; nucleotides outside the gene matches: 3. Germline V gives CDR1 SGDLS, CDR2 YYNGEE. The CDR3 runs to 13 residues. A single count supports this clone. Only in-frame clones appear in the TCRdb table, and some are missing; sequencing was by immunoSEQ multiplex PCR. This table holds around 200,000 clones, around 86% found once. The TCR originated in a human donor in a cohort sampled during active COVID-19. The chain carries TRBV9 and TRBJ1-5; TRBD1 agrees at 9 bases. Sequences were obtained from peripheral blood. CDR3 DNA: TGTGCCAGCAGTGGACAGGGGAGTCAGCCCCAGCATTTT. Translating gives CASSGQGSQPQHF.